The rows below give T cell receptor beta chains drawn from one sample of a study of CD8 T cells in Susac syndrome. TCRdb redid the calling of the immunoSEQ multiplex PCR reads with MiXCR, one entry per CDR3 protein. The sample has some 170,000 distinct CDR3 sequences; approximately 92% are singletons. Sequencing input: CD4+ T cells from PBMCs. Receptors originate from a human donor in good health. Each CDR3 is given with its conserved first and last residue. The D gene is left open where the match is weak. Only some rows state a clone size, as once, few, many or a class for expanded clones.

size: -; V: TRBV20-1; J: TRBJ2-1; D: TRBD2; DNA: TGCAGTGCTAGAGATCAAGAGGAGCGGGGGGGCCCCGCATCCATTTACAATGAGCAGTTCTTC; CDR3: CSARDQEERGGPASIYNEQFF
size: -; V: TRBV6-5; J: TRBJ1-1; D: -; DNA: TGTGCCAGCAGTTTCGAGCTTCAGGGGAAGGAGACTGAAGCTTTCTTT; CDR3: CASSFELQGKETEAFF
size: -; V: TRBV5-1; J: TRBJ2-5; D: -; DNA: TGCGCCAGCAGCATCTCTTCGGCGGAGACCCAGTACTTC; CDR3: CASSISSAETQYF
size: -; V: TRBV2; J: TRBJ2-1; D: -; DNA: TGTGCCAGCAACGTAGGGTCGGTGTTCTTC; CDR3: CASNVGSVFF
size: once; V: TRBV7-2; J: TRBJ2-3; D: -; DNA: TGTGCCAGCAGCCGTTGGCGGGATACGCAGTATTTT; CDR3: CASSRWRDTQYF
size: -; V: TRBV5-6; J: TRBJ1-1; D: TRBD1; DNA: TGTGCCAGCAGCCCGGGACAGGGTTTGGGCACTGAAGCTTTCTTT; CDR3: CASSPGQGLGTEAFF
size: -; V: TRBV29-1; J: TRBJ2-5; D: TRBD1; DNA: TGCAGCGTTGGTAGACAGGGGGAGACCCAGTACTTC; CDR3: CSVGRQGETQYF
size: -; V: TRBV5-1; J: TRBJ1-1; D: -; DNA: TGCGCCAGCAGCCGAGGGGTACTGAACACTGAAGCTTTCTTT; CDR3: CASSRGVLNTEAFF
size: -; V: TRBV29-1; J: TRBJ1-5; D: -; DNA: TGCAGCGTTAGATCACAGGAGAATCAGCCCCAGCATTTT; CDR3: CSVRSQENQPQHF
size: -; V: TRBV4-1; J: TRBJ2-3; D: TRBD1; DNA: TGCGCCAGCAGCCTTAGGACAGGGGAGGATACGCAGTATTTT; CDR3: CASSLRTGEDTQYF
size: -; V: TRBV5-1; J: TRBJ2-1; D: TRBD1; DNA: TGCGCCAGCAAGATGACAGGGGGCGATGAGCAGTTCTTC; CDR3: CASKMTGGDEQFF
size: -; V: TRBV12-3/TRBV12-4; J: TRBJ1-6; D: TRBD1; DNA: TGTGCCAGCAGTCGACAGGGACAGTCACCCCTCCACTTT; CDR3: CASSRQGQSPLHF
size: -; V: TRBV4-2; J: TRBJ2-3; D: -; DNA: TGTGCCAGCAGCCCTATACCCCATGATACGCAGTATTTT; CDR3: CASSPIPHDTQYF
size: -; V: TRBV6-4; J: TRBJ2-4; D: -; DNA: TGTGCCAGCAGTGCTGATGCCAAAAACATTCAGTACTTC; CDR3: CASSADAKNIQYF
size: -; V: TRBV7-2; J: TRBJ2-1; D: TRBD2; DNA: TGTGCCAGCAGCTTAGGACCCTACGTGGGCGGGGGGGACAATGAGCAGTTCTTC; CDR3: CASSLGPYVGGGDNEQFF
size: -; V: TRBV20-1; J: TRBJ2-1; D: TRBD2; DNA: TGCAGTGCTCCCTCGGGGAGGGGTGAGCAGTTCTTC; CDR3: CSAPSGRGEQFF
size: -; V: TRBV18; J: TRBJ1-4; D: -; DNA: TGTGCCAGCTCACCACCGACGGGTAATTGGGGAAAACTGTTTTTT; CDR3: CASSPPTGNWGKLFF
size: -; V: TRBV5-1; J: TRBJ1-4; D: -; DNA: TGCGCCAGCAGCTTTATCGGGGGCCGAGAAAAACTGTTTTTT; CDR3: CASSFIGGREKLFF
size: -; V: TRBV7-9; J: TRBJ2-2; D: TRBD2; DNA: TGTGCCAGCAGCTTAGCGGGACTAGCGGAGGACACCGGGGAGCTGTTTTTT; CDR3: CASSLAGLAEDTGELFF
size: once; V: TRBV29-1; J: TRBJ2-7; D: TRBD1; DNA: TGCAGCGTTGGGGGAGACCCGGGACAGATGATCTACGAGCAGTACTTC; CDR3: CSVGGDPGQMIYEQYF
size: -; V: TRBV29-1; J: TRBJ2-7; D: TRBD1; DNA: TGCAGCGTTGCCACAGGGGCGATAGCCTACGAGCAGTACTTC; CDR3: CSVATGAIAYEQYF
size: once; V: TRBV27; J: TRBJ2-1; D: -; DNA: TGTGCCAGCACCACGTTACGTTATGAGCTATTCTTC; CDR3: CASTTLRYELFF
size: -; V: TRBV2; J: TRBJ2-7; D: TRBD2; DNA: TGTGCCAGCAGCCTCGATAGCGGGGGGGTCGAGCAGTACTTC; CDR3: CASSLDSGGVEQYF
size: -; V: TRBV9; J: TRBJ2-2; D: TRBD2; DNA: TGTGCCAGCAGCACGGTGGGCGGGGGGTATCACGGGGAGCTGTTTTTT; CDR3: CASSTVGGGYHGELFF
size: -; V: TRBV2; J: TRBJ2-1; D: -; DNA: TGTGCCAGCAGGAAGGACTCAAGCTCCTACAATGAGCAGTTCTTC; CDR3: CASRKDSSSYNEQFF
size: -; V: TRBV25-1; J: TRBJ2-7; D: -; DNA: TGTGCCAGCAGTGAACAGGGCAACGAGCAGTACTTC; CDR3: CASSEQGNEQYF
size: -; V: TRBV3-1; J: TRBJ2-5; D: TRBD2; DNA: TGTGCCAGCAGCCGAGCAGGGACTAGCGGGGTAGAGACCCAGTACTTC; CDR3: CASSRAGTSGVETQYF
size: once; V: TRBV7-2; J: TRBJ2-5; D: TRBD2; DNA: TGTGCCAGCAGCCTAGGACTAGCGGGGGGGCACGGAGGTGAGACCCAGTACTTC; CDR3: CASSLGLAGGHGGETQYF